One sample yielded the 9 T cell receptor beta chains listed below, sequenced in a study of human T cells and chemical hapten exposure. As for time point: patch test 2, 6 weeks after DPC sensitization. This sample's treatment: therapeutic diphenylcyclopropenone sensitization with weekly scalp DPC. TCRdb re-derived calls from the RACE reads in MiXCR, one entry per CDR3 protein. In the table there are tens of thousands of distinct CDR3 sequences, about 10% of which are singletons. The source material was whole blood, sampled in connection with sensitization to the hapten diphenylcyclopropenone (DPC). The receptors were sampled from a woman aged 45-60 years with alopecia areata. Some clones in this sample may be carry-over from other donors' samples.

This clonotype was recorded at least ten times. The V call is TRBV2, the J call TRBJ2-4; D perhaps matches TRBD1 (5 bases). Germline V CDR1 and CDR2: SNHLY, FYNNEI. The CDR3 is 15 residues long. The ends were cut back, 4 bases at V and 0 bases at J, with 10 bases in the middle. The CDR3 DNA reads as TGTGCCAGCAGTGGACAGTCACTAGCCAAAAACATTCAGTACTTC. This codes for CASSGQSLAKNIQYF. Based on the CDR3 plus reference TRBV2 and TRBJ2-4, the full variable domain is EPEVTQTPSHQVTQMGQEVILRCVPISNHLYFYWYRQILGQKVEFLVSFYNNEISEKSEIFDDQFSVERPDGSNFTLKIRSTKLEDSAMYFCASSGQSLAKNIQYFGAGTRLSVL.

This clonotype was detected a few times. This chain joins TRBV29-1 and TRBJ2-7; D call uncertain. From germline, CDR1 is SQVTM and CDR2 ANQGSEA. CDR3 length: 12 amino acids. The V end lost 6 bases, the J end lost 3 bases, and 12 bases lay between the germline ends. In DNA, the CDR3 is TGCAGCGTCCGATGGGGAAACTACGAGCAGTACTTC. It translates to CSVRWGNYEQYF.

This sequence joins TRBV6-5 and TRBJ2-5; 8 nucleotides match TRBD1. Trimming removed 6 bases from V and 1 base from J; junction bases left unmatched: 7. Germline CDR1 MNHEY, CDR2 SVGAGI. CDR3 length: 15 amino acids. The CDR3 sequence: CASSPTGGSQETQYF. CDR3 in DNA: TGTGCCAGCAGCCCCACAGGGGGATCCCAAGAGACCCAGTACTTC.

The chain combines TRBV18 with TRBJ1-5, with unresolved D. CDR1 KGHSH and CDR2 LQKENI come from the germline V gene. Trimming removed 3 bases from V and 9 bases from J, with 15 bases in between. CDR3 size: 14 residues. As DNA, the CDR3 is TGTGCCAGCTCACCTAGCAGGTCTCCTACGCCCCAGCATTTT. The encoded protein is CASSPSRSPTPQHF.

In this sample, this clonotype turned up many times. This chain uses TRBV12-3 or TRBV12-4 with TRBJ1-3; the D gene is possibly TRBD1 (5 bases). V lost 5 bases, J lost 7 bases, and 15 bases lay in between. CDR3 length: 14 amino acids. CDR3 nucleotides: TGTGCCAGCAGTAGCGACAGATCGGGTAACACCATATATTTT. Translated: CASSSDRSGNTIYF.

The gene calls are TRBV21-1 and TRBJ1-5. TRBV21-1 is designated a pseudogene. This CDR3 spans 14 amino acids. This CDR3 is CASSKAGGLQPQHF. In DNA, the CDR3 is TGTGCCAGCAGCAAAGCTGGAGGTCTTCAGCCCCAGCATTTT.

This sequence joins TRBV18 and TRBJ1-2, with a weak D call TRBD1 (5 bases). The germline V gene has CDR1 KGHSH and CDR2 LQKENI. Trimming shortened V by 0 bases and J by 6 bases, and 8 bases separated the two germline ends. The CDR3 totals 13 residues. The DNA of the CDR3 is TGTGCCAGCTCACCACCCAGGGAGGATGGCTACACCTTC. This sequence encodes CASSPPREDGYTF.

This clonotype was counted ten times or more. V usage is TRBV3-1 and J usage is TRBJ2-7; D unclear. Trimming pared 0 bases from V and 3 bases from J, leaving 12 bases between. This CDR3 is built from 15 residues. Germline CDR1 is LGHDT and CDR2 is YNNKEL (reference sequence). CDR3 residues: CASSQDRGAYYEQYF. CDR3 coding DNA: TGTGCCAGCAGCCAAGATAGAGGAGCTTACTACGAGCAGTACTTC.

The chain links TRBV6-4 to TRBJ2-7; 9 nucleotides match TRBD2. V lost 2 bases, J lost 6 bases, and 5 bases stayed unmatched. CDR1 and CDR2 from the germline V gene are MRHNA and SNTAGT. The CDR3 covers 14 residues. The CDR3 DNA reads TGTGCCAGCAGTGACAGCGGGAGGTGCCTCGAGCAGTACTTC. Its translation is CASSDSGRCLEQYF.